This T cell receptor (beta chain) was found in a study of early T cells in non-severe SARS-CoV-2 infection. TCRdb re-analysed the 5' RACE reads in MiXCR, keeping a single row per CDR3 protein. The sample records 40,000 or so distinct CDR3 sequences, approximately 6% being singletons. This clonotype was counted ten times or more. The V end lost 5 bases, the J end lost 0 bases, and 17 bases lay between the germline ends. Germline loops: CDR1 DFQATT, CDR2 SNEGSKA (reference sequence). This CDR3 has 15 residues. Sequencing input: whole blood. This sequence originates from an adult who was a healthcare worker with PCR-confirmed SARS-CoV-2 infection or an uninfected control (not recorded which). The V and J genes are TRBV20-1 and TRBJ2-7, with D possibly being TRBD2 (7 bases). The CDR3 here is CSALSGGGGSYEQYF. CDR3 DNA sequence: TGCAGTGCTCTATCGGGGGGCGGAGGCTCCTACGAGCAGTACTTC.